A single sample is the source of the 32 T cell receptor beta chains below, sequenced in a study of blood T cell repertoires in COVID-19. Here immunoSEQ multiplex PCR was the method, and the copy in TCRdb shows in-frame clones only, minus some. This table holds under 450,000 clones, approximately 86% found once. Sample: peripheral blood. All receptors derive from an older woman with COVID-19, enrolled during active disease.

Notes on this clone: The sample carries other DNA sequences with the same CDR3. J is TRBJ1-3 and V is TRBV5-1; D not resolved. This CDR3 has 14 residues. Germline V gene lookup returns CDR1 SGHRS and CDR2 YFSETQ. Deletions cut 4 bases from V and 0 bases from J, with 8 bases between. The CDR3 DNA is TGCGCCAGCAGCCTTGACTACTCTGGAAACACCATATATTTT. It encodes CASSLDYSGNTIYF. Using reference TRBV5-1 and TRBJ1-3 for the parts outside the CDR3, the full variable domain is KAGVTQTPRYLIKTRGQQVTLSCSPISGHRSVSWYQQTPGQGLQFLFEYFSETQRNKGNFPGRFSGRQFSNSRSEMNVSTLELGDSALYLCASSLDYSGNTIYFGEGSWLTVV.

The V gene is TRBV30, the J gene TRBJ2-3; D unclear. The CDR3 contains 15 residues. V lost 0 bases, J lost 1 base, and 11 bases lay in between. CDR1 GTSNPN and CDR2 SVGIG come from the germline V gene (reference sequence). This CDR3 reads CAWSVGVKGTDTQYF. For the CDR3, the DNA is TGTGCCTGGAGTGTCGGAGTCAAGGGCACAGATACGCAGTATTTT.

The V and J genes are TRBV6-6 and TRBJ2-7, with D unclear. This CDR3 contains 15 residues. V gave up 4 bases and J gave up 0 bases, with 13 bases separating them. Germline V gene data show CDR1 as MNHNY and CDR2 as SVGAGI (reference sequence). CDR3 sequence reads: CASSFDLPLSYEQYF. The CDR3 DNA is TGTGCCAGCAGTTTCGATCTTCCACTCTCCTACGAGCAGTACTTC.

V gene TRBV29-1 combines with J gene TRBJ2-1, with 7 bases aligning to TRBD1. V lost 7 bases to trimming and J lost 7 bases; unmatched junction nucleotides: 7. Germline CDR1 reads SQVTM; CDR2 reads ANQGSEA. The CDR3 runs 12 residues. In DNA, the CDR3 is TGCAGCGCCGGGACGGGACAGAATGAGCAGTTCTTC. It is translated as CSAGTGQNEQFF.

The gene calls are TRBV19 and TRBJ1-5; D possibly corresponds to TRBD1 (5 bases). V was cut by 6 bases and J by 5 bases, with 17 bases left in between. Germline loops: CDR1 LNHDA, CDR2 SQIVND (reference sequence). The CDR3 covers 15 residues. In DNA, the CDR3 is TGTGCCAGTAGCCCCCGGCAGGGTGTCTATCAGCCCCAGCATTTT. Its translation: CASSPRQGVYQPQHF.

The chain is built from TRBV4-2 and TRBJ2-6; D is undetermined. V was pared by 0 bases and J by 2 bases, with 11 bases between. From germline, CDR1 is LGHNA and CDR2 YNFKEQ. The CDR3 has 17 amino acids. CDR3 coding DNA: TGTGCCAGCAGCCAAGATAGTCCGGCGGCTGGGGCCAACGTCCTGACTTTC. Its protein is CASSQDSPAAGANVLTF.

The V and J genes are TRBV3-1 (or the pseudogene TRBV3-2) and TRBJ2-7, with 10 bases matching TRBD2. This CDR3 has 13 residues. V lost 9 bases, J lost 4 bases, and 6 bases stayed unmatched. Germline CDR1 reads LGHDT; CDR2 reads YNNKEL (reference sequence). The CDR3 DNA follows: TGTGCCAGTCGAGCGGGGGGGAGTTACGAGCAGTACTTC. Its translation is CASRAGGSYEQYF.

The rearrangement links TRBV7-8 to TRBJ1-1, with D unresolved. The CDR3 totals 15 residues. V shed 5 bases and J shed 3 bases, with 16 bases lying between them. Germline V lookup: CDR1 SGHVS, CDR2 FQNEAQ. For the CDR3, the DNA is TGTGCCAGCAGCCGAGGACGGGGTATAGACACTGAAGCTTTCTTT. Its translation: CASSRGRGIDTEAFF.

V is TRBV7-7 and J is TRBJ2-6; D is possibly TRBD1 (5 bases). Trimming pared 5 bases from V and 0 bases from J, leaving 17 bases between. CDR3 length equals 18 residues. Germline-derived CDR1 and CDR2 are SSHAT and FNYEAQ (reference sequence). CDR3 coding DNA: TGTGCCAGCAGCCCGACCCGGGCAGGGCCCTCTGGGGCCAACGTCCTGACTTTC. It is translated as CASSPTRAGPSGANVLTF.

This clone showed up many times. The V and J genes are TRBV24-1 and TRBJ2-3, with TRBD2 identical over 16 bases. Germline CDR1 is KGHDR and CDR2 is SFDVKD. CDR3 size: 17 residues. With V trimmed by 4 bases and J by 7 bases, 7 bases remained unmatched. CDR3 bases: TGTGCCACCAGTGACCCGGGACTAGCGGGGGGGCAAAATACGCAGTATTTT. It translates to CATSDPGLAGGQNTQYF.

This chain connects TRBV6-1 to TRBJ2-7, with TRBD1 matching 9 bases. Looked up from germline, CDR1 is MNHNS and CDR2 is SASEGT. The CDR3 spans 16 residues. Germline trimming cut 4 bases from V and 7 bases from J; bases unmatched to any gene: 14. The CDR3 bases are TGTGCCAGCAGTGCTTGGACAGGGGATTCCTTACGAGAGCAGTACTTC. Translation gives CASSAWTGDSLREQYF.

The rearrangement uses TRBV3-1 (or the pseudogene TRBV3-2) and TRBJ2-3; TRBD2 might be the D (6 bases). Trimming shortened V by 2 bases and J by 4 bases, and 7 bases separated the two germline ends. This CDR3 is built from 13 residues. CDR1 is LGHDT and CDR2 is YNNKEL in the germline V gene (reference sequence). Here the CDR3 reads CASSQSGPDTQYF. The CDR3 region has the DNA TGTGCCAGCAGCCAAAGCGGGCCAGATACGCAGTATTTT.

As DNA, the CDR3 is TGTGCCAGCAGTGTCTACTCCGGGACAGGGGATGAGGAGGCCCAGTACGAGCAGTACTTC. Translation gives CASSVYSGTGDEEAQYEQYF. The chain employs TRBV6-4 and TRBJ2-7; 10 bases fit TRBD1. V shed 4 bases, J shed 4 bases, and the junction held 22 bases outside the gene matches. The CDR3 spans 20 residues. The germline V gene encodes CDR1 MRHNA and CDR2 SNTAGT.

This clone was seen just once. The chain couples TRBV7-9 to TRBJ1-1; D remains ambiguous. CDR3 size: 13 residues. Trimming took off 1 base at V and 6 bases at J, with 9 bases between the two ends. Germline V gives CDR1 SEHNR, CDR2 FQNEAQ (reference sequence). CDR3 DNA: TGTGCCAGCAGCTTAGTTGCGGGCCCTGAAGCTTTCTTT. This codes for CASSLVAGPEAFF.

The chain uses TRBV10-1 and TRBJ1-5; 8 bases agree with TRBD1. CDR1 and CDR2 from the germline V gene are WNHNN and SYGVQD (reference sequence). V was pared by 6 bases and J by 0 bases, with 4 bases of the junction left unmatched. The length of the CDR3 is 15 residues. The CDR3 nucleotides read TGCGCCAGCAGCCGGACAGGGATTAGCAATCAGCCCCAGCATTTT. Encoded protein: CASSRTGISNQPQHF.

CDR3 residues: CSVAFATGGNQPQHF. The CDR3 coding sequence is TGCAGCGTTGCCTTTGCTACAGGGGGCAATCAGCCCCAGCATTTT. V and J are TRBV29-1 and TRBJ1-5, with 7 bases lining up with TRBD1. CDR3 length: 15 amino acids. The germline V gene has CDR1 SQVTM and CDR2 ANQGSEA. Trimming removed 4 bases from V and 2 bases from J; junction bases left unmatched: 8.

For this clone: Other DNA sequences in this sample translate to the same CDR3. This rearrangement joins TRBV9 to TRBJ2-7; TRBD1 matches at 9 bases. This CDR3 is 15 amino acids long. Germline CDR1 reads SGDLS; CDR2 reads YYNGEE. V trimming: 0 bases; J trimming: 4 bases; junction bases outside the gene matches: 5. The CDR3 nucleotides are TGTGCCAGCAGCGTAGGGGGGACAGGGCGGTACGAGCAGTACTTC. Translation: CASSVGGTGRYEQYF.

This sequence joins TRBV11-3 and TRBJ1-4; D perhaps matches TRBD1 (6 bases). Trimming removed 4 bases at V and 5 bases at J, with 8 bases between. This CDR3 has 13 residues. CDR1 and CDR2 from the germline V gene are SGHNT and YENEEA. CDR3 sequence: CASSWGLNEKLFF. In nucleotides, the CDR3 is TGTGCCAGCAGCTGGGGGCTAAATGAAAAACTGTTTTTT.

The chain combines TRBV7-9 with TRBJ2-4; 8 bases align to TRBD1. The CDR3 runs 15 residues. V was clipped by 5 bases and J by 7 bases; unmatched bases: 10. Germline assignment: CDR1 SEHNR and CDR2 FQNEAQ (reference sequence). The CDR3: CASSPGGGLSNIQYF. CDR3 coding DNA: TGTGCCAGCAGCCCAGGGGGCGGACTTTCGAACATTCAGTACTTC.

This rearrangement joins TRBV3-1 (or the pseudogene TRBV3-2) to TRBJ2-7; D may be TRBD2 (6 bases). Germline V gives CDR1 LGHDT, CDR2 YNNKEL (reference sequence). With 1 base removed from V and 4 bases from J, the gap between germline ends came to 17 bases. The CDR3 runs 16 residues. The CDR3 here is CASSQGGLFSSYEQYF. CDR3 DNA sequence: TGTGCCAGCAGCCAAGGGGGACTGTTTTCCAGTTACGAGCAGTACTTC.

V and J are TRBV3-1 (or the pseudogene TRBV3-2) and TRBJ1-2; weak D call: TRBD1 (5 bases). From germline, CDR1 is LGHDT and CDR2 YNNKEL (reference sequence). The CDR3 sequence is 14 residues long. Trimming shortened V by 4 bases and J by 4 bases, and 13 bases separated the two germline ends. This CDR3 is CASSPGAETYGYTF. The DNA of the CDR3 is TGTGCCAGCAGCCCTGGGGCGGAAACCTATGGCTACACCTTC.

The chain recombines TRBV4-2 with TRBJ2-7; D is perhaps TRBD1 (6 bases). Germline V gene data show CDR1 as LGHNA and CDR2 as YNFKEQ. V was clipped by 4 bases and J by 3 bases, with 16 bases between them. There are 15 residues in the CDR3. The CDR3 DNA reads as TGTGCCAGCAGCCCCGCTGGGGACAAAGTCTACGAGCAGTACTTC. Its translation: CASSPAGDKVYEQYF.

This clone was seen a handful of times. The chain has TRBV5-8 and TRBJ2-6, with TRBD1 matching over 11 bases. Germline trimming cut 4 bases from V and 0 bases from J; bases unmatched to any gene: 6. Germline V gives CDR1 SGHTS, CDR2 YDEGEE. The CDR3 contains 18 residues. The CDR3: CASSRDRGTASGANVLTF. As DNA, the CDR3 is TGTGCCAGCAGCCGGGACAGGGGGACAGCCTCTGGGGCCAACGTCCTGACTTTC. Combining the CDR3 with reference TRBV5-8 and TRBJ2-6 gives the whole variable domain EAGVTQSPTHLIKTRGQQATLRCSPISGHTSVYWYQQALGLGLQFLLWYDEGEERNRGNFPPRFSGRQFPNYSSELNVNALELEDSALYLCASSRDRGTASGANVLTFGAGSRLTVL.

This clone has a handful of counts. The CDR3 loop is CASGLVGGQLETQYF. In DNA, the CDR3 is TGTGCTAGTGGTTTGGTAGGGGGACAGTTAGAGACCCAGTACTTC. The rearrangement joins TRBV12-5 to TRBJ2-5; the match to TRBD1 covers 7 bases. V shed 0 bases and J 4 bases; nucleotides not matched to a gene: 5. Per the germline V gene, CDR1 is LGHNT and CDR2 is FRNRAP. The CDR3 runs to 15 residues.

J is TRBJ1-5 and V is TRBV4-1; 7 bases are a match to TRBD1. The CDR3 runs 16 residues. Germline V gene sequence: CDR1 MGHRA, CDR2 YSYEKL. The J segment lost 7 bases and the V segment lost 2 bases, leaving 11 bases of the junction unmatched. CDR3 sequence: CASSQTTGGGWQPQHF. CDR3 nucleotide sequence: TGCGCCAGCAGCCAAACCACAGGAGGGGGCTGGCAGCCCCAGCATTTT.

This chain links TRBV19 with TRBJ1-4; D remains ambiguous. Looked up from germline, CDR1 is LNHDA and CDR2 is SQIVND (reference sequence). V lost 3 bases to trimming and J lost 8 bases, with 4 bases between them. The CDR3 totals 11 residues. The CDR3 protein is CASSIGEKLFF. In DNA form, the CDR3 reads TGTGCCAGTAGTATCGGGGAAAAACTGTTTTTT.

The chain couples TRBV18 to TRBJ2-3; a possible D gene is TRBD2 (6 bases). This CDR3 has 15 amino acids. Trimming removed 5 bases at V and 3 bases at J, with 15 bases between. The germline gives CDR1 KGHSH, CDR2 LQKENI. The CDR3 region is CASSTGAGRTDTQYF. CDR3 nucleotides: TGTGCCAGCTCAACCGGGGCAGGGAGGACAGATACGCAGTATTTT.

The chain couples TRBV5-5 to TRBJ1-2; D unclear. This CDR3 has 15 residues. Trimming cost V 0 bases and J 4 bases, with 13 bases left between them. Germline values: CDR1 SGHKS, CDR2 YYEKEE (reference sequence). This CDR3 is CASSLGGGGGYGYTF. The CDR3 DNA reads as TGTGCCAGCAGCTTGGGCGGTGGAGGCGGCTATGGCTACACCTTC.

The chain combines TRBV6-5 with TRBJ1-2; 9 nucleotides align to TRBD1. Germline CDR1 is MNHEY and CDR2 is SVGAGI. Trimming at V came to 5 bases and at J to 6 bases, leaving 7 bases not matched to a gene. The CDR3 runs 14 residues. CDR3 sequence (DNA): TGTGCCAGCAGTACACAGGGGGCCTATAATGGCTACACCTTC. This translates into CASSTQGAYNGYTF.

The CDR3 here is CASSPAVSARGNTIYF. CDR3 sequence (DNA): TGTGCCAGCTCACCCGCTGTATCAGCGAGAGGAAACACCATATATTTT. The chain joins TRBV18 to TRBJ1-3, with unresolved D. The CDR3 runs to 16 residues. CDR1 and CDR2 (germline): KGHSH, LQKENI. Trimming removed 3 bases from V and 4 bases from J, with 16 bases in between.

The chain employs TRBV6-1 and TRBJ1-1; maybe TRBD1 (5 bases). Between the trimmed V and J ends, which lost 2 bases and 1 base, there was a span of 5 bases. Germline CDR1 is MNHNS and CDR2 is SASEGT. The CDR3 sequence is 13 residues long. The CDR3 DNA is TGTGCCAGCAGTGAAAGGGGGAACACTGAAGCTTTCTTT. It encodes CASSERGNTEAFF.

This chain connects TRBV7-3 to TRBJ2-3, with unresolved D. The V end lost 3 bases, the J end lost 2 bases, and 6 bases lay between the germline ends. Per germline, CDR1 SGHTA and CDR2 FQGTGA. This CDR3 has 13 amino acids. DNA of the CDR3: TGTGCCAGCAGCTTTTACTTCACAGATACGCAGTATTTT. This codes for CASSFYFTDTQYF. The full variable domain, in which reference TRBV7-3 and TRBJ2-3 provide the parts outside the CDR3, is GAGVSQTPSNKVTEKGKYVELRCDPISGHTALYWYRQSLGQGPEFLIYFQGTGAADDSGLPNDRFFAVRPEGSVSTLKIQRTERGDSAVYLCASSFYFTDTQYFGPGTRLTVL.